These 19 T cell receptor beta chains were sequenced from one sample in a study of identical twins. TCRdb independently ran MiXCR on the 5' RACE reads; one entry per CDR3 protein. The sample shows some 630,000 distinct CDR3 sequences, 7% to 7.5% of them seen only once. This sample also appeared in a second study, on yellow fever vaccine responses in identical twins.

The sequenced material came from PBMCs. The source of these receptors is a young woman in good health.

The V and J genes are TRBV6-1 and TRBJ2-5; a possible D gene is TRBD2 (7 bases). From germline, CDR1 is MNHNS and CDR2 SASEGT. V was clipped by 6 bases and J by 4 bases, with 15 bases between them. The CDR3 sequence is 14 residues long. The CDR3 loop is CASSTRGGRETQYF. The DNA for the CDR3 is TGTGCCAGCAGCACAAGGGGGGGCCGAGAGACCCAGTACTTC.

This clonotype occurred a few times. The chain employs TRBV4-1 and TRBJ2-3; maybe TRBD1 (5 bases). Trimming took off 4 bases at V and 2 bases at J, with 16 bases between the two ends. CDR1 is MGHRA and CDR2 is YSYEKL in the germline V gene. The CDR3 covers 16 residues. The CDR3 DNA sequence: TGCGCCAGCAGCCCAGGGCCAGAGGCCCCCACAGATACGCAGTATTTT. Translation: CASSPGPEAPTDTQYF.

This clonotype was counted between two and nine times. The V and J genes are TRBV3-1 and TRBJ1-1; no definite D call. V was cut by 0 bases and J by 0 bases, with 11 bases left in between. The germline V gene has CDR1 LGHDT and CDR2 YNNKEL (reference sequence). CDR3 length: 16 amino acids. CDR3 sequence (DNA): TGTGCCAGCAGCCAAGACAGTGCGGATTTGAACACTGAAGCTTTCTTT. Translated, it gives CASSQDSADLNTEAFF.

This clonotype was recorded a few times. In DNA form, the CDR3 reads TGTGCCAGCACCCCGGGACAGATAAACACTGAAGCTTTCTTT. Residues: CASTPGQINTEAFF. The chain couples TRBV12-3 or TRBV12-4 to TRBJ1-1, with 7 bases identical to TRBD1. This CDR3 is built from 14 residues. The V segment lost 7 bases and the J segment 2 bases; nucleotides outside the gene matches: 7.

In its sample, this clonotype was seen a few times. The chain links TRBV5-1 to TRBJ2-7; 13 positions match TRBD2. The V segment lost 0 bases and the J segment 2 bases; nucleotides outside the gene matches: 2. Germline V gene lookup returns CDR1 SGHRS and CDR2 YFSETQ. CDR3 size: 16 residues. DNA for the CDR3: TGCGCCAGCAGCTTGGTCGGACTAGCGGGAGCCTACGAGCAGTACTTC. Encoded protein: CASSLVGLAGAYEQYF.

The CDR3 sequence: CSVWTSGSITDTQYF. Written as DNA, the CDR3 is TGCAGCGTTTGGACTAGCGGGAGTATCACAGATACGCAGTATTTT. The chain is built from TRBV29-1 and TRBJ2-3, with 13 bases fitting TRBD2. This CDR3 has 15 residues. V was pared by 5 bases and J by 2 bases, with 4 bases of the junction left unmatched. CDR1 SQVTM and CDR2 ANQGSEA come from the germline V gene.

This clonotype occurred a few times. J is TRBJ2-7 and V is TRBV10-3, with 8 bases lining up with TRBD2. With 4 bases clipped from V and 4 bases from J, the junction kept 6 bases outside the gene matches. In germline, CDR1 is ENHRY, CDR2 SYGVKD. The CDR3 extends over 14 amino acids. CDR3 in amino acids: CAISGAGDFYEQYF. The CDR3 bases are TGTGCCATCAGTGGAGCGGGAGATTTTTACGAGCAGTACTTC.

A few counts support this clonotype. The chain joins TRBV6-1 to TRBJ2-2; maybe TRBD1 (6 bases). The CDR3 contains 17 residues. Per the germline V gene, CDR1 is MNHNS and CDR2 is SASEGT. The V and J ends lost 4 bases and 7 bases respectively, with 22 bases between them. The CDR3 sequence is CASSVPSFRQVHGELFF. The CDR3 coding sequence is TGTGCCAGCAGTGTTCCTTCCTTCAGACAGGTTCACGGGGAGCTGTTTTTT.

This clonotype was seen ten or more times. The V call is TRBV20-1, the J call TRBJ1-1; D possibly corresponds to TRBD1 (6 bases). The germline CDR1 and CDR2 sequences are DFQATT and SNEGSKA (reference sequence). Trimming removed 6 bases at V and 1 base at J, with 12 bases between. The CDR3 covers 13 residues. The CDR3 region is CSALLDRNTEAFF. The CDR3 DNA sequence: TGCAGTGCCCTACTGGACAGGAACACTGAAGCTTTCTTT.

This clonotype was seen a handful of times. The rearrangement links TRBV7-8 to TRBJ2-1; 11 bases are a match to TRBD2. This CDR3 is 19 amino acids long. The V gene's germline CDR1 is SGHVS and CDR2 FQNEAQ. J was trimmed by 7 bases and V by 1 base; bases with no gene match: 15. Here the CDR3 DNA reads TGTGCCAGCAGCTTAGGGCCAATAGGCCTAGCGGGAGGAGGGAATGAGCAGTTCTTC. It translates to CASSLGPIGLAGGGNEQFF.

This clonotype has a handful of counts. The chain is built from TRBV12-3 or TRBV12-4 and TRBJ1-1, with D perhaps matching TRBD1 (5 bases). V gave up 5 bases and J gave up 6 bases, with 16 bases separating them. The CDR3 contains 14 residues. As DNA, the CDR3 is TGTGCCAGCAGTACTCAGGGTTGGAGTTCTGAAGCTTTCTTT. The encoded protein is CASSTQGWSSEAFF.

At least ten counts were recorded for this clonotype. This chain links TRBV12-3 or TRBV12-4 with TRBJ1-5, with a weak D call TRBD1 (5 bases). The CDR3 has 14 amino acids. The ends were cut back, 3 bases at V and 6 bases at J, with 12 bases in the middle. In DNA, the CDR3 is TGTGCCAGCAGTTTTTCCCAGGGAGGTCAGCCCCAGCATTTT. Amino acid sequence: CASSFSQGGQPQHF.

This clonotype was detected many times. The V and J genes are TRBV5-1 and TRBJ2-7, with 8 bases identical to TRBD1. The germline gives CDR1 SGHRS, CDR2 YFSETQ. J lost 1 base, V lost 4 bases, and 4 bases had no gene match. This CDR3 is built from 14 residues. CDR3 loop: CASSRTGNSYEQYF. CDR3 bases: TGCGCCAGCAGCAGGACAGGGAATTCCTACGAGCAGTACTTC.

V usage is TRBV29-1 and J usage is TRBJ1-1; the D is unclear. The germline V gene has CDR1 SQVTM and CDR2 ANQGSEA. V was pared by 6 bases and J by 1 base, with 6 bases between. The CDR3 totals 11 residues. CDR3 coding DNA: TGCAGCGTCACCAAGAACACTGAAGCTTTCTTT. Protein product: CSVTKNTEAFF.

The chain joins TRBV5-1 to TRBJ2-1; 9 positions agree with TRBD2. With 4 bases clipped from V and 4 bases from J, the junction kept 9 bases outside the gene matches. Germline-derived CDR1 and CDR2 are SGHRS and YFSETQ. The CDR3 has 16 residues. CDR3 residues: CASSPRVAGGYNEQFF. In DNA form, the CDR3 reads TGCGCCAGCAGCCCCCGTGTCGCGGGGGGGTACAATGAGCAGTTCTTC.

This clonotype was recorded at least ten times. The CDR3 region has the DNA TGCGCCAGCAGCCAAGATCGACTTTCATACAATGAGCAGTTCTTC. Translating gives CASSQDRLSYNEQFF. The genes are TRBV4-1 and TRBJ2-1; D gene unclear. Trimming stripped 0 bases from V and 4 bases from J, with 10 bases between. This CDR3 spans 15 amino acids. The germline V gene encodes CDR1 MGHRA and CDR2 YSYEKL.

This clonotype was counted a few times. The rearrangement joins TRBV7-9 to TRBJ2-1; 7 nucleotides line up with TRBD2. CDR3 length: 14 residues. V lost 1 base and J lost 6; bases outside the gene matches: 3. The germline V gene has CDR1 SEHNR and CDR2 FQNEAQ (reference sequence). The chain's CDR3 is CASSLGTSFNEQFF. In DNA form, the CDR3 reads TGTGCCAGCAGCTTAGGGACTAGTTTCAATGAGCAGTTCTTC.

This clonotype was counted ten times or more. The rearrangement uses TRBV3-1 and TRBJ1-3, with 8 bases identical to TRBD1. Unmatched junction bases numbered 6, after V lost 4 bases and J lost 4 bases. Germline V gene sequence: CDR1 LGHDT, CDR2 YNNKEL (reference sequence). The CDR3 contains 15 residues. The CDR3 nucleotides read TGTGCCAGCAGCCCTCGGGACAGGATGGGAAACACCATATATTTT. Its protein product is CASSPRDRMGNTIYF.

This clonotype came up a few times. The chain uses TRBV6-1 and TRBJ1-2; the D is unclear. V was clipped by 8 bases and J by 0 bases, with 13 bases between them. Germline CDR1 MNHNS, CDR2 SASEGT. The CDR3 runs to 14 residues. The CDR3 DNA is TGTGCCAGCGGTCGGCCAGGCGCTAACTATGGCTACACCTTC. Translating gives CASGRPGANYGYTF.